The rows below give T cell receptor beta chains drawn from one sample of a study of memory CD4+ T cells and cytomegalovirus serostatus. TCRdb's copy holds only in-frame clones and misses some; the assay was immunoSEQ multiplex PCR. The sample records roughly 86,000 clones, 75% to 85% being singletons. The sample comprised memory CD4+ T cells from blood. The source of these receptors is an adult in good health and CMV-seropositive. CDR3s include the opening cysteine and the closing phenylalanine or tryptophan. A D gene is named only where the DNA matches it firmly. The size entry is marked missing in some rows and otherwise reads once, few, many or a size class.

cdr3_nt	cdr3_aa	v_call	d_call	clone_size	j_call
TGTGCCAGCAGCTTAGGGGGGGGAGCCCATGGCTACACCTTC	CASSLGGGAHGYTF	TRBV7-2	.	.	TRBJ1-2
TGTGCCAGCAGTCCCGGTCTCAATGAAAAACTGTTTTTT	CASSPGLNEKLFF	TRBV6-5	.	.	TRBJ1-4
TGTGCCACTCTACAGGGGCCAATGGGAAACACCATATATTTT	CATLQGPMGNTIYF	TRBV6-1	TRBD1	.	TRBJ1-3
TGTGCCAGTACCGCTAGCGGGAGTTCGTACAATGAGCAGTTCTTC	CASTASGSSYNEQFF	TRBV19	TRBD2	.	TRBJ2-1
TGTGCCAGCAGCTTTTCCCGGAACACCGGGGAGCTGTTTTTT	CASSFSRNTGELFF	TRBV11-3	.	.	TRBJ2-2
TGTGCCAGCAGCCACCCCATCGGGTCATACGAGCAGTACTTC	CASSHPIGSYEQYF	TRBV7-2	.	.	TRBJ2-7
TGTGCCAGCAGCTCCGGGACAGACTATGGCTACACCTTC	CASSSGTDYGYTF	TRBV5-4	TRBD1	.	TRBJ1-2
TGCGCCAGCAGCTTGGGACAGGGGTTTACTAATGAAAAACTGTTTTTT	CASSLGQGFTNEKLFF	TRBV5-1	TRBD1	.	TRBJ1-4
TGTGCCTGGAGTCTACTGGGGGGAGTAGGCACTGAAGCTTTCTTT	CAWSLLGGVGTEAFF	TRBV30	.	once	TRBJ1-1
TGCGCCAGCAGCTTGTGGTCCCCGGGGAGGAGTTTGGATGGCTACACCTTC	CASSLWSPGRSLDGYTF	TRBV5-1	.	.	TRBJ1-2
TGCAGCATTTCCGGGACAGCATTTGAAGCTTTCTTT	CSISGTAFEAFF	TRBV29-1	TRBD1	few	TRBJ1-1
TGTGCCAGCAGCTTAGGGCCAGTAGGAGAGACCCAGTACTTC	CASSLGPVGETQYF	TRBV7-2	.	once	TRBJ2-5
TGTGCCAGCAGCTTGGCGACTATCCCCACCGGGGAGCTGTTTTTT	CASSLATIPTGELFF	TRBV7-3	.	.	TRBJ2-2
TGTGCCAGCAGCTCGGGACTAGCGGGAGTGGGAGATACGCAGTATTTT	CASSSGLAGVGDTQYF	TRBV7-3	TRBD2	.	TRBJ2-3
TGTGCCAGCAGCTACGGTGGGACAGGTGGGACCGGGGAGCTGTTTTTT	CASSYGGTGGTGELFF	TRBV5-6	TRBD1	.	TRBJ2-2
TGTGCCAGCAGTTTCAATCGCTACTCCTACGAGCAGTACTTC	CASSFNRYSYEQYF	TRBV28	.	.	TRBJ2-7
TGTGCCAGCAGCTTAGAACAGGGTAAAAACATTCAGTACTTC	CASSLEQGKNIQYF	TRBV11-3	.	.	TRBJ2-4
TGTGCCAGTAGTATTACGGACGATCAGCCCCAGCATTTT	CASSITDDQPQHF	TRBV19	.	.	TRBJ1-5
TGTGCCAGCAGTTACCTCCCGTTGGGGGGGCGGGGTGGCTACACCTTC	CASSYLPLGGRGGYTF	TRBV6-5	.	.	TRBJ1-2
TGTGCCATATCCCTCGGGACAGGGGGTGAAAAACTGTTTTTT	CAISLGTGGEKLFF	TRBV6-1	TRBD1	.	TRBJ1-4
TGTGCCAGCAGTGAAGGAGACAGTCAGCCCCAGCATTTT	CASSEGDSQPQHF	TRBV2	.	.	TRBJ1-5
TGTGCCACCCAAGGGGGAGGGGGAGATACGCAGTATTTT	CATQGGGGDTQYF	TRBV6-6	.	.	TRBJ2-3
TGTGCCAGCAGGGACCCAGGAGGGGCCTACGAGCAGTACTTC	CASRDPGGAYEQYF	TRBV6-6	.	once	TRBJ2-7
TGCGCCAGCAGCCAAGCGGGCGGGAGGTCCAATGAGCAGTTCTTC	CASSQAGGRSNEQFF	TRBV4-1	TRBD2	.	TRBJ2-1
TGTGCCAGCAGCTCGGACAGGGATGAGCAGTTCTTC	CASSSDRDEQFF	TRBV5-4	TRBD1	few	TRBJ2-1
TGTGCCAGCAGCCGTCCACCTAACACTGAAGCTTTCTTT	CASSRPPNTEAFF	TRBV6-1	.	.	TRBJ1-1
TGTGCCAGCAGACGAGGGACAGCTGAAGCTTTCTTT	CASRRGTAEAFF	TRBV6-6	TRBD1	few	TRBJ1-1
TGTGCCAGCAGCTTAGTACCAGGGGACCAGCCCCAGCATTTT	CASSLVPGDQPQHF	TRBV7-3	.	.	TRBJ1-5
TGTGCCAGCTCACCCCTTGTTGGGGGACAGGTCGGAAATGAGCAGTTCTTC	CASSPLVGGQVGNEQFF	TRBV18	TRBD1	once	TRBJ2-1
TGTGCCAGCAGCTTAGCGCAGGGCTCCGGGGCCAACGTCCTGACTTTC	CASSLAQGSGANVLTF	TRBV7-9	.	.	TRBJ2-6
TGTGCCAGCAGTCATAGAGGGGGCAAGGATGGCTACACCTTC	CASSHRGGKDGYTF	TRBV2	TRBD1	.	TRBJ1-2
TGTGCCAGCAGTAGGGAACAGATTTTGGGCGCAGATACGCAGTATTTT	CASSREQILGADTQYF	TRBV28	.	.	TRBJ2-3
TGTGCCAGCAGCTCCACGACAGGGGGGACAGATACGCAGTATTTT	CASSSTTGGTDTQYF	TRBV11-2	TRBD1	.	TRBJ2-3
TGTGCCAGCAGCCCGGGACAGGGAAAAGGGGGTAATGAAAAACTGTTTTTT	CASSPGQGKGGNEKLFF	TRBV7-2	TRBD1	.	TRBJ1-4
TGTGCCAGCAGCTTTGGGGACTATAATTCACCCCTCCACTTT	CASSFGDYNSPLHF	TRBV7-9	.	.	TRBJ1-6
TGTGCCAGCGGCCGCAAAGAGACCCAGTACTTC	CASGRKETQYF	TRBV6-6	.	.	TRBJ2-5
TGTGCCAGTAGTGCGAGGGACCGCCAAGAGACCCAGTACTTC	CASSARDRQETQYF	TRBV19	.	.	TRBJ2-5
TGTGCCAGCAGCGAGGGAGCGTACCAAGAGACCCAGTACTTC	CASSEGAYQETQYF	TRBV28	.	once	TRBJ2-5
TGTGCCAGCAGTGAACTAGCGGGAGCCACCGGGGAGCTGTTTTTT	CASSELAGATGELFF	TRBV6-1	TRBD2	.	TRBJ2-2
TGTGCCAGCAGCGCCGGGACAGTTGCCTTGGAGACCCAGTACTTC	CASSAGTVALETQYF	TRBV7-3	TRBD1	once	TRBJ2-5
TGTGCCTGGACGATGACTAGTGGGAGCCCCTTCTTCTTC	CAWTMTSGSPFFF	TRBV30	.	few	TRBJ2-1
TGTGCCAGCAAGCGTGGAGTCTCCACATACGAGCAGTACTTC	CASKRGVSTYEQYF	TRBV6-6	.	.	TRBJ2-7
TGTGCCAGCAGCTTGGCCGGGATCCCTATATATTTT	CASSLAGIPIYF	TRBV7-6	.	.	TRBJ1-3
TGTGCCAGCAGTTCACATGGAGGCTATGGCTACACCTTC	CASSSHGGYGYTF	TRBV6-5	.	.	TRBJ1-2
TGTGCCTGGAGTCCCCACAGCGGGAGGACCGAGCAGTACTTC	CAWSPHSGRTEQYF	TRBV30	TRBD2	.	TRBJ2-7
TGTGCCAGCAGCGGGGACAGGGGATCGCACGAGCAGTACTTC	CASSGDRGSHEQYF	TRBV7-6	TRBD1	.	TRBJ2-7
TGTGCCAGCAGCTTAGTCGGCGCGTTTGAAGCTTTCTTT	CASSLVGAFEAFF	TRBV11-2	.	.	TRBJ1-1
TGTGCCAGCAGTTTGACAGGGTCCACTAATGAAAAACTGTTTTTT	CASSLTGSTNEKLFF	TRBV6-5	TRBD1	.	TRBJ1-4
TGTGCCAGCAGACGGGGGCCAGCAACTAATGAAAAACTGTTTTTT	CASRRGPATNEKLFF	TRBV6-1	.	.	TRBJ1-4